A selection of T cell receptor beta chains follows, all from one sample in a study of cytomegalovirus exposure and HLA in healthy donors. Clones were sequenced by immunoSEQ multiplex PCR, and TCRdb holds only the in-frame ones, with some missing. The sample lists around 130,000 clones, over 60% occurring once. Sequenced input: PBMCs. The source of these receptors is a man aged 18 to 30 in good health and CMV-seronegative. Each CDR3 is given with its conserved first and last residue. D genes are given only for firm matches. Size is omitted from some rows. Given values are once, few, many or a class for expanded clones.

TRBJ1-1 | TRBV11-1 | - | - | TGTGCCAGCAGCTTTTCGACAGTTAAGAACACTGAAGCTTTCTTT | CASSFSTVKNTEAFF
TRBJ1-2 | TRBV28 | - | - | TGTGCCAGCAGTTTAGGGCAGGGTCAAGCGTACACCTTC | CASSLGQGQAYTF
TRBJ1-3 | TRBV5-6 | - | - | TGTGCCAGCAGCCTCGACAGAACCCTCTCTGGAAACACCATATATTTT | CASSLDRTLSGNTIYF
TRBJ2-7 | TRBV30 | - | TRBD2 | TGTGCCTGGAGTGGGACTAGCGGGAGCTCCTACGAGCAGTACTTC | CAWSGTSGSSYEQYF
TRBJ1-5 | TRBV28 | - | - | TGTGCCAGCAGTTTTGGCAGCAATCAGCCCCAGCATTTT | CASSFGSNQPQHF
TRBJ1-6 | TRBV5-1 | - | - | TGCGCCAGCAGCACAGGGAATTCACCCCTCCACTTT | CASSTGNSPLHF
TRBJ2-1 | TRBV4-1 | - | - | TGCGCCAGCGCTGTTCGGGAGCTGGATGAGCAGTTCTTC | CASAVRELDEQFF
TRBJ1-2 | TRBV6-5 | - | TRBD1 | TGTGCCAGCAGCCGAGACAGGGGATGGGATGGCTACACCTTC | CASSRDRGWDGYTF
TRBJ1-1 | TRBV28 | - | - | TGTGCCAGCAGCCCCCCGCGGACTGAAGCTTTCTTT | CASSPPRTEAFF
TRBJ2-5 | TRBV28 | - | TRBD2 | TGTGCCAGCAGTTTGGATACTAGCGGGTTACCTTGGGGGCAAGAGACCCAGTACTTC | CASSLDTSGLPWGQETQYF
TRBJ1-5 | TRBV7-2 | - | - | TGTGCCAGCAGCCCCGACAGACAACATCAGCCCCAGCATTTT | CASSPDRQHQPQHF
TRBJ1-1 | TRBV11-2 | few | TRBD1 | TGTGCCAGCAGCTATGGGACAGCCTTCATGAACACTGAAGCTTTCTTT | CASSYGTAFMNTEAFF
TRBJ1-2 | TRBV30 | - | - | TGTGCCTGGAGTGTAGAGGGGGTAGGCTACACCTTC | CAWSVEGVGYTF
TRBJ2-1 | TRBV5-1 | - | TRBD1 | TGCGCCAGCAGCTTTGACAGGGGGCGAAAAGGATTCTACAATGAGCAGTTCTTC | CASSFDRGRKGFYNEQFF
TRBJ1-3 | TRBV28 | - | - | TGTGCCAGCAGTTTTAGGGGTAGTTCAGGACGAGGAAACACCATATATTTT | CASSFRGSSGRGNTIYF
TRBJ2-1 | TRBV7-9 | - | TRBD2 | TGTGCCAGCAGCTCGGGAGGAGGCCATTACAATGAGCAGTTCTTC | CASSSGGGHYNEQFF